This is a list of T cell receptor beta chains from one sample in a study of a mutant IDH1 vaccine in newly diagnosed glioma. TCRdb's table, derived via immunoSEQ multiplex PCR, lists solely in-frame clones and lacks some. The top ten clones hold around 4.5% of a sample with more than 35,000 clones, about four fifths of them seen once. No cognate antigen is known for these TCRs. The specimen comprised PBMCs, sampled from a glioma patient whose treatment included an IDH1 peptide vaccine. The source of these receptors is a woman aged 40 to 50 with glioma. Some clones in this sample may be carry-over from other donors' samples. The conserved cysteine and the conserved F or W are not part of the CDR3 here. D genes are given only for firm matches.

-	TRBJ1-5	13	TRBV4-1	ASSQVQGGDQPQH
TRBD1	TRBJ2-7	12	TRBV9	ASSSGTGFYEQY
-	TRBJ2-6	13	TRBV5-1	ASSPKNSGANVLT
TRBD1	TRBJ2-7	12	TRBV28	ASSSSDRGHEQY
-	TRBJ1-4	11	TRBV7-9	ASSAGVREKLF
-	TRBJ2-5	12	TRBV5-6	ASQALLRQETQY
-	TRBJ2-7	12	TRBV6-6	ASSYGQGAHEQY
-	TRBJ1-3	13	TRBV4-1	ASSLQGVPGNTIY
-	TRBJ2-1	12	TRBV4-1	ASSHTQGLNEQF
TRBD1	TRBJ1-1	13	TRBV9	ASSVGTGGHTEAF
-	TRBJ2-7	11	TRBV6-5	ASRELVKGEQY
TRBD1	TRBJ1-2	13	TRBV5-1	ASSVLTGGSYGYT
-	TRBJ1-2	14	TRBV4-2	ASSQEGGAVVYGYT
TRBD2	TRBJ2-1	15	TRBV4-3	ASSQIAGGVGYNEQF
-	TRBJ1-1	10	TRBV13	ASSLVAGEAF
TRBD1	TRBJ2-7	13	TRBV7-9	ASSLAGDRVGEQY
-	TRBJ2-7	11	TRBV28	ASSSRPGGQQY
TRBD1	TRBJ1-1	13	TRBV5-8	ASSQQGALGVEAF
-	TRBJ1-3	12	TRBV5-4	ASSFQNSGNTIY
-	TRBJ2-7	13	TRBV6-5	ASSYGGPPSYEQY
-	TRBJ1-2	12	TRBV5-8	ASSLETGPYGYT
-	TRBJ2-2	12	TRBV4-3	ASSQDYSTGELF
-	TRBJ1-5	11	TRBV10-3	AISEGGNQPQH
TRBD1	TRBJ1-6	13	TRBV7-2	ASRFGQGYRSPLH
TRBD1	TRBJ2-3	14	TRBV9	ASSVVGTGITDTQY
-	TRBJ2-3	15	TRBV4-1	ASSQDSVGYFTDTQY
-	TRBJ2-1	14	TRBV4-3	ASSQEGGPTYNEQF
-	TRBJ2-1	12	TRBV4-3	ASSRGHPPNEQF
TRBD1	TRBJ2-7	11	TRBV2	ASSRDRAYEQY
TRBD1	TRBJ1-2	11	TRBV11-2	ASSQDRDYGYT
-	TRBJ2-5	8	TRBV7-9	ASSSETQY
TRBD2	TRBJ2-7	12	TRBV2	ASIRGGVGYEQY
-	TRBJ2-3	11	TRBV27	ASSLGFGDTQY
-	TRBJ1-1	16	TRBV10-3	AISESSRSPRRRSEAF
-	TRBJ2-3	11	TRBV7-7	ASSLDWGDTQY
-	TRBJ2-3	10	TRBV28	ATRLQVDTQY